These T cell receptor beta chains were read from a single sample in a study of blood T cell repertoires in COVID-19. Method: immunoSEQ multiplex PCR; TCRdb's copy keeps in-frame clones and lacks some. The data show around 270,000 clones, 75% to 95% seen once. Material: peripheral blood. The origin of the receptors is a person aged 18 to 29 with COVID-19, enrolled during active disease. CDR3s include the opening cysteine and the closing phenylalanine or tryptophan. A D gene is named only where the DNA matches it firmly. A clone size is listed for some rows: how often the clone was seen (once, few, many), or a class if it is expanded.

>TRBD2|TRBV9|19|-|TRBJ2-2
CASSVGTSGVRPNTGELFF
TGTGCCAGCAGCGTAGGGACTAGCGGGGTGAGACCGAACACCGGGGAGCTGTTTTTT
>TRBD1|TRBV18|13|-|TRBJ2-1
CASSPPRGIEQFF
TGTGCCAGCTCACCACCCAGGGGGATTGAGCAGTTCTTC
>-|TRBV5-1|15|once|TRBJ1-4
CASSGRGSANEKLFF
TGCGCCAGCAGCGGCAGGGGCTCGGCTAATGAAAAACTGTTTTTT
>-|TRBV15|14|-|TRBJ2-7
CATSRDQGKDEQYF
TGTGCCACCAGCAGAGACCAGGGCAAGGACGAGCAGTACTTC
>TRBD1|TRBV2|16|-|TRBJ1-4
CASSSGQRATNEKLFF
TGTGCCAGCAGTTCGGGACAGAGAGCAACTAATGAAAAACTGTTTTTT
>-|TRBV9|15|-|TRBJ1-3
CASSEDGAAGNTIYF
TGTGCCAGCAGCGAAGATGGGGCAGCCGGAAACACCATATATTTT
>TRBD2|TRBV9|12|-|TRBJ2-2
CASREEPGELFF
TGTGCCAGCCGGGAGGAGCCCGGGGAGCTGTTTTTT
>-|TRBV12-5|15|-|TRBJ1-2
CASGLGGGTEYGYTF
TGTGCTAGTGGTTTGGGGGGCGGGACGGAGTATGGCTACACCTTC
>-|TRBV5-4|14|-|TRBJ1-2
CASSLAGDGYGYTF
TGTGCCAGCAGCTTGGCAGGGGACGGCTATGGCTACACCTTC
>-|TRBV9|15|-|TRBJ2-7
CASSVEGGQSYEQYF
TGTGCCAGCAGCGTAGAGGGGGGACAGAGCTACGAGCAGTACTTC
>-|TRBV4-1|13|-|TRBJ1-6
CASSSAEPSPLHF
TGCGCCAGCAGCTCCGCGGAACCTTCACCCCTCCACTTT
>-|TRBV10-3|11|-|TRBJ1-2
CAINSQDGYTF
TGTGCCATCAACTCGCAGGATGGCTACACCTTC
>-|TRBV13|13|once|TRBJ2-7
CASSLGRSYEQYF
TGTGCCAGCAGCTTAGGCCGGTCCTACGAGCAGTACTTC
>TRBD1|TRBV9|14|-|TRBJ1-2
CASSEGQTTYGYTF
TGTGCCAGCAGCGAGGGACAGACCACCTATGGCTACACCTTC
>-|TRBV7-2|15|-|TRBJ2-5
CASSRPGSRGETQYF
TGTGCCAGCAGTCGACCGGGGTCCCGGGGGGAGACCCAGTACTTC
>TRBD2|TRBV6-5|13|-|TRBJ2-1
CATRLASYDEQFF
TGTGCCACCAGACTAGCCTCCTACGATGAGCAGTTCTTC
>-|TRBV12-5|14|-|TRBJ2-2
CASGLVLETGELFF
TGTGCTAGTGGTTTGGTACTAGAGACCGGGGAGCTGTTTTTT
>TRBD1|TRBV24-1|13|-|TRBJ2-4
CATSEPDRDIQYF
TGTGCCACCAGTGAGCCCGACAGGGACATTCAGTACTTC
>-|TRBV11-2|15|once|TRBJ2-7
CASSQNQEGTVEQYF
TGTGCCAGCAGCCAAAACCAGGAGGGGACCGTCGAGCAGTACTTC
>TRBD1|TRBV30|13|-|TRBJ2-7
CAWNRGSSYEQYF
TGTGCCTGGAACAGGGGTAGTTCCTACGAGCAGTACTTC
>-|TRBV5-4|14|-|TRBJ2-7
CASSSPDSSYEQYF
TGTGCCAGCAGCTCTCCTGACAGCTCCTACGAGCAGTACTTC
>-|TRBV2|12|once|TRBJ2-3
CASSGGPDTQYF
TGTGCCAGCAGTGGTGGGCCCGATACGCAGTATTTT
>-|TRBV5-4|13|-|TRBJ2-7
CASSLVDSPGQYF
TGTGCCAGCAGCTTGGTGGACTCCCCTGGGCAGTACTTC
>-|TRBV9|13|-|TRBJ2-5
CASSVGLKETQYF
TGTGCCAGCAGCGTAGGACTAAAAGAGACCCAGTACTTC
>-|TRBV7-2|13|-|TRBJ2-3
CASSLGGFDTQYF
TGTGCCAGCAGCTTAGGGGGCTTCGATACGCAGTATTTT
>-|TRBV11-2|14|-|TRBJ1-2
CASSFLGDNYGYTF
TGTGCCAGCAGCTTCCTGGGAGATAACTATGGCTACACCTTC
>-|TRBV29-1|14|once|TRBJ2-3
CSVSVSRTTDTQYF
TGCAGCGTTTCAGTCAGTCGAACCACAGATACGCAGTATTTT
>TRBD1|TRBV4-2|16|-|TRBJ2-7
CASSPLVADRSYEQYF
TGTGCCAGCAGCCCTTTAGTTGCGGACAGGTCCTACGAGCAGTACTTC
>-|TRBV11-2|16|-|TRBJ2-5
CASSETGIWTQETQYF
TGTGCCAGCAGCGAAACAGGGATATGGACGCAAGAGACCCAGTACTTC
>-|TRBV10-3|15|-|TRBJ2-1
CAISDASLSHNEQFF
TGTGCCATCAGTGATGCTAGTTTATCCCACAATGAGCAGTTCTTC
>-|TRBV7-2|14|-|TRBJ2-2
CASSSTSYTGELFF
TGTGCCAGCAGCTCAACTAGCTACACCGGGGAGCTGTTTTTT
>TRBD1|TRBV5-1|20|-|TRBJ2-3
CASKASPGQDPRSGMDTQYF
TGCGCCAGCAAGGCTTCGCCGGGACAGGACCCGAGGAGTGGCATGGATACGCAGTATTTT
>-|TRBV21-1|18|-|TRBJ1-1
CASSKVSPGVPMNTEAFF
TGTGCCAGCAGCAAAGTGAGCCCGGGGGTGCCCATGAACACTGAAGCTTTCTTT
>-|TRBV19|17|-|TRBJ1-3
CASSPRPRHLSGNTIYF
TGTGCCAGTAGTCCCCGACCCAGACACCTCTCTGGAAACACCATATATTTT
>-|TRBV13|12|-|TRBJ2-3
CASSPFTDTQYF
TGTGCCAGCAGCCCGTTCACAGATACGCAGTATTTT
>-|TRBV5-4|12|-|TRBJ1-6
CASSLPGSPLHF
TGTGCCAGCAGCTTGCCGGGTTCACCCCTCCACTTT
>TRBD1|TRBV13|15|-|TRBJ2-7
CASSPGRDRRYEQYF
TGTGCCAGCAGTCCGGGCCGGGACAGACGCTACGAGCAGTACTTC
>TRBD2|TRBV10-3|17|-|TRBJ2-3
CAISGPAWRETTDTQYF
TGTGCCATCAGTGGACCAGCCTGGCGGGAGACCACAGATACGCAGTATTTT
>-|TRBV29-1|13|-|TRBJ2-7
CSVMDREGYEQYF
TGCAGCGTCATGGACAGGGAGGGCTACGAGCAGTACTTC